This TCR beta chain was found in a study of patients and donors after allogeneic stem cell transplantation. In TCRdb, the RT-PCR reads were re-called with MiXCR into one record per CDR3 protein. The sample yields 200,000 to 250,000 distinct CDR3 sequences, about 37% seen once. The CDR3 runs to 13 residues. Trimming pared 1 base from V and 3 bases from J, leaving 8 bases between. Germline assignment: CDR1 DFQATT and CDR2 SNEGSKA (reference sequence). The TCR originated in a human donor who was either an allogeneic HSCT recipient or a stem cell or donor lymphocyte infusion donor (not recorded which). It is not recorded whose cells these are; they may come from a transplant donor. Sequencing used blood, either unsorted or a sorted T cell fraction (not recorded which). The rearrangement uses TRBV20-1 and TRBJ2-3; D is uncertain. CDR3 region: CSARVALTDTQYF. CDR3 DNA sequence: TGCAGTGCTAGAGTAGCTCTAACAGATACGCAGTATTTT.